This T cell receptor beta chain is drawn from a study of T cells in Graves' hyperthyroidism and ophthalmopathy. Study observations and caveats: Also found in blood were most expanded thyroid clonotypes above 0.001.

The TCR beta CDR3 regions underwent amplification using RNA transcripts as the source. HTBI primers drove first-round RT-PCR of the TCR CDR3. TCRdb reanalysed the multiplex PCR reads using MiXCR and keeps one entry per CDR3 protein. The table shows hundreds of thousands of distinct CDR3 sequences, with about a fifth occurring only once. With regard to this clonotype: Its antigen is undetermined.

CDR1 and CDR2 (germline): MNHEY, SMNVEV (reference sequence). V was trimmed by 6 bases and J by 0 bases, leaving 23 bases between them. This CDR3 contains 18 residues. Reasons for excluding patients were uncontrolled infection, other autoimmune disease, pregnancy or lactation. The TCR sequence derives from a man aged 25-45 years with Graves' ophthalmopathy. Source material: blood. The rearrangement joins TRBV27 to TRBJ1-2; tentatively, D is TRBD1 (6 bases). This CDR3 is CASRAGEVSATPNYGYTF. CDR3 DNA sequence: TGTGCCAGCAGGGCAGGGGAAGTGTCCGCAACCCCTAACTATGGCTACACCTTC.